Listed below are T cell receptor beta chains from one sample, sequenced in a study of brain T cells in children with intractable seizures. Repertoires were generated with immunoSEQ multiplex PCR, while TCRdb's copy carries only in-frame clones and drops some. The table shows about 80,000 clones, with approximately 89% occurring only once. Sequenced material: peripheral blood, taken at surgery. The receptors here all came from a girl aged 2-9 years with Rasmussen encephalitis and intractable seizures. The CDR3 runs from the conserved cysteine through the conserved F or W. D genes are given only for firm matches. Clone size, where shown, is once, few, many, or a class for clones that have expanded.

CASSVAGGIREQFF	TGTGCCAGCAGCGTAGCGGGGGGTATCCGTGAGCAGTTCTTC	-	TRBD2	TRBJ2-1	TRBV6-2/TRBV6-3
CATSDSRTGFGEKLFF	TGTGCCACCAGTGATTCTCGGACAGGGTTTGGTGAAAAACTGTTTTTT	-	TRBD1	TRBJ1-4	TRBV24-1
CASVPGQSPGELFF	TGTGCCAGCGTCCCGGGACAGAGTCCCGGGGAGCTGTTTTTT	-	TRBD1	TRBJ2-2	TRBV5-5
CASSPPGDTDTQYF	TGCGCCAGCAGCCCCCCAGGAGACACAGATACGCAGTATTTT	-	-	TRBJ2-3	TRBV5-1
CASRETGANVLTF	TGTGCCAGCAGGGAAACAGGGGCCAACGTCCTGACTTTC	-	-	TRBJ2-6	TRBV5-4
CASSNPQGLYNEQFF	TGTGCCAGCAGCAACCCACAGGGACTCTACAATGAGCAGTTCTTC	once	-	TRBJ2-1	TRBV25-1
CASSLIPGGRGDTQYF	TGTGCCAGCAGCCTAATCCCGGGGGGGCGCGGAGATACGCAGTATTTT	-	TRBD2	TRBJ2-3	TRBV7-6
CASSESLPDTQYF	TGTGCCAGCAGTGAGTCCTTGCCAGATACGCAGTATTTT	once	-	TRBJ2-3	TRBV2
CASSHAPGAGYGYTF	TGCGCCAGCAGCCACGCCCCGGGGGCCGGGTATGGCTACACCTTC	-	-	TRBJ1-2	TRBV4-1
CAWMGLAGEPYNEQFF	TGTGCCTGGATGGGACTAGCGGGAGAACCCTACAATGAGCAGTTCTTC	-	TRBD2	TRBJ2-1	TRBV30
CAWSGRGQETQYF	TGTGCCTGGAGTGGTAGGGGACAAGAGACCCAGTACTTC	-	-	TRBJ2-5	TRBV30
CSVGVTRMNTEAFF	TGCAGCGTTGGGGTGACAAGGATGAACACTGAAGCTTTCTTT	once	-	TRBJ1-1	TRBV29-1
CASSDPGGGGDKETQYF	TGTGCCAGCAGTGACCCCGGGGGTGGGGGAGACAAAGAGACCCAGTACTTC	-	-	TRBJ2-5	TRBV2
CASSLLNSPLHF	TGTGCCAGCAGTCTTCTGAATTCACCCCTCCACTTT	-	-	TRBJ1-6	TRBV28
CASSHNQPQHF	TGTGCCAGCAGTCACAATCAGCCCCAGCATTTT	-	-	TRBJ1-5	TRBV28
CASSGDSNEQYF	TGTGCCAGCAGCGGGGACAGTAACGAGCAGTACTTC	-	TRBD1	TRBJ2-7	TRBV5-6
CASTYGESGANVLTF	TGCGCCAGCACCTACGGGGAGTCTGGGGCCAACGTCCTGACTTTC	-	-	TRBJ2-6	TRBV4-1
CASSGGDPEEYF	TGTGCCAGCAGCGGTGGGGACCCTGAGGAGTATTTT	-	-	TRBJ2-3	TRBV9
CASSISLPDTEAFF	TGTGCCAGTAGTATCTCACTCCCGGACACTGAAGCTTTCTTT	-	-	TRBJ1-1	TRBV19
CASSPGGQEVYEQYF	TGTGCCAGCTCACCCGGGGGACAGGAGGTCTACGAGCAGTACTTC	once	TRBD1	TRBJ2-7	TRBV18
CASSSRTGVRYNEQFF	TGTGCCAGCAGCTCTCGGACAGGGGTAAGGTACAATGAGCAGTTCTTC	once	TRBD1	TRBJ2-1	TRBV7-9
CASSARRGWGGYTF	TGTGCCAGCAGCGCGCGCCGGGGCTGGGGTGGCTACACCTTC	-	-	TRBJ1-2	TRBV5-6
CASSSLGNWDYEQYF	TGTGCCAGCAGCTCATTGGGTAACTGGGACTACGAGCAGTACTTC	-	-	TRBJ2-7	TRBV5-6
CASSSRGFYEQYF	TGTGCCAGCAGTTCAAGGGGTTTCTACGAGCAGTACTTC	-	-	TRBJ2-7	TRBV28
CASSPWTGEQFF	TGTGCCAGCAGCCCCTGGACGGGTGAGCAGTTCTTC	-	-	TRBJ2-1	TRBV13
CASGGTGYNEQYF	TGTGCCAGCGGGGGGACAGGGTACAACGAGCAGTACTTC	once	TRBD1	TRBJ2-7	TRBV6-5
CATSDLKGGPQETQYF	TGTGCCACCAGTGATTTAAAAGGGGGTCCCCAAGAGACCCAGTACTTC	-	-	TRBJ2-5	TRBV24-1
CASSARLAGGRETQYF	TGCGCCAGCAGCGCCAGACTAGCGGGAGGGCGAGAGACCCAGTACTTC	-	TRBD2	TRBJ2-5	TRBV5-1
CASSLKGNTEAFF	TGTGCCAGCAGTTTAAAGGGGAACACTGAAGCTTTCTTT	few	-	TRBJ1-1	TRBV12-3/TRBV12-4
CASSLVPYNEQFF	TGTGCCAGCAGCTTGGTTCCATACAATGAGCAGTTCTTC	-	-	TRBJ2-1	TRBV5-5